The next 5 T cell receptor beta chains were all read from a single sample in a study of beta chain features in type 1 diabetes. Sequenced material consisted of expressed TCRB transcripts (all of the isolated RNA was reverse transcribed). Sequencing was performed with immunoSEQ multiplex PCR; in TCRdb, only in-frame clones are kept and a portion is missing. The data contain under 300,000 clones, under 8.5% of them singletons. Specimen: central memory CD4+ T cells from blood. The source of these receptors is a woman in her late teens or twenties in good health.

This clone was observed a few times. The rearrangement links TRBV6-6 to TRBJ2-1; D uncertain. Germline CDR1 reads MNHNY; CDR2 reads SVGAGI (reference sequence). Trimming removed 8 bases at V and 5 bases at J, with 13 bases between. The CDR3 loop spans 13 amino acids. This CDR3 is CASAHTVNNEQFF. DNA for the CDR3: TGTGCCAGCGCACACACGGTGAACAATGAGCAGTTCTTC.

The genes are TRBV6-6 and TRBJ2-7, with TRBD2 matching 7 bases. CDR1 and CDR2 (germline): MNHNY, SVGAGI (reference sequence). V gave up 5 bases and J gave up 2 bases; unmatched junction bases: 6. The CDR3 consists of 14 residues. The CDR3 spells CASSKRDGAYEQYF. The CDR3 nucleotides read TGTGCCAGCAGTAAGCGGGACGGCGCCTACGAGCAGTACTTC.

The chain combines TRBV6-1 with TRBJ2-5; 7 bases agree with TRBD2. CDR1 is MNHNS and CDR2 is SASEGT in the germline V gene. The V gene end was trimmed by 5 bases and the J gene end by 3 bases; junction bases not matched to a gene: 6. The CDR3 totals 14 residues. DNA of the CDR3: TGTGCCAGCAGTCTCGGGCTAGCGGAAGAGACCCAGTACTTC. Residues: CASSLGLAEETQYF.

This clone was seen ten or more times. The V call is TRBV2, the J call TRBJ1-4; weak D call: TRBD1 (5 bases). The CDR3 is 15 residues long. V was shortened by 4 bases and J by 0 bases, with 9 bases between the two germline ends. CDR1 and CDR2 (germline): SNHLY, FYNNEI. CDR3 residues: CASSAGTATNEKLFF. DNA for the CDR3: TGTGCCAGCAGTGCCGGGACCGCAACTAATGAAAAACTGTTTTTT.

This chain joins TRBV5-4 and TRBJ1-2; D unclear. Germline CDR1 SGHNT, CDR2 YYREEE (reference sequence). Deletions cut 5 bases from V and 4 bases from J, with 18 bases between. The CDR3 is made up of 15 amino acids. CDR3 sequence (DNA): TGTGCCAGCAGGGCCTCCCTGGGCGACGGCTATGGCTACACCTTC. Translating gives CASRASLGDGYGYTF. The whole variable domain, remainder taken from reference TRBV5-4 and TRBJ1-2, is ETGVTQSPTHLIKTRGQQVTLRCSSQSGHNTVSWYQQALGQGPQFIFQYYREEENGRGNFPPRFSGLQFPNYSSELNVNALELDDSALYLCASRASLGDGYGYTFGSGTRLTVV.